The clone carrying this TCR beta chain occurred many times. Its antigen is currently unknown. Authors of the study amplified TCR beta CDR3 regions from RNA transcripts. The HTBI primer set drove a first-round RT-PCR of the TCR CDR3. TCRdb passed the multiplex PCR reads through MiXCR, listing each CDR3 protein once. This table has 700,000 or so distinct CDR3 sequences, about 14% appearing once. This specimen comes from a study of T cells in Graves' hyperthyroidism and ophthalmopathy. Study context: Peripheral blood draws took place at initial diagnosis, ahead of any treatment. Study-wide points: Ophthalmopathy, which appeared later, was predicted by the model a median approximately six months before onset.

Germline CDR1 MDHEN, CDR2 SYDVKM. Trimming stripped 3 bases from V and 0 bases from J, with 12 bases between. The CDR3 totals 16 residues. PBMCs came from about 10 ml fresh peripheral blood. This clonotype originated in a woman aged 50 to 60 with Graves' ophthalmopathy. The chain links TRBV28 to TRBJ2-1; D gene unclear. The sequencing input was blood. Here the CDR3 DNA reads TGTGCCAGCAGTTTGTTTGGGTTGAGCTCCTACAATGAGCAGTTCTTC. It is translated as CASSLFGLSSYNEQFF.